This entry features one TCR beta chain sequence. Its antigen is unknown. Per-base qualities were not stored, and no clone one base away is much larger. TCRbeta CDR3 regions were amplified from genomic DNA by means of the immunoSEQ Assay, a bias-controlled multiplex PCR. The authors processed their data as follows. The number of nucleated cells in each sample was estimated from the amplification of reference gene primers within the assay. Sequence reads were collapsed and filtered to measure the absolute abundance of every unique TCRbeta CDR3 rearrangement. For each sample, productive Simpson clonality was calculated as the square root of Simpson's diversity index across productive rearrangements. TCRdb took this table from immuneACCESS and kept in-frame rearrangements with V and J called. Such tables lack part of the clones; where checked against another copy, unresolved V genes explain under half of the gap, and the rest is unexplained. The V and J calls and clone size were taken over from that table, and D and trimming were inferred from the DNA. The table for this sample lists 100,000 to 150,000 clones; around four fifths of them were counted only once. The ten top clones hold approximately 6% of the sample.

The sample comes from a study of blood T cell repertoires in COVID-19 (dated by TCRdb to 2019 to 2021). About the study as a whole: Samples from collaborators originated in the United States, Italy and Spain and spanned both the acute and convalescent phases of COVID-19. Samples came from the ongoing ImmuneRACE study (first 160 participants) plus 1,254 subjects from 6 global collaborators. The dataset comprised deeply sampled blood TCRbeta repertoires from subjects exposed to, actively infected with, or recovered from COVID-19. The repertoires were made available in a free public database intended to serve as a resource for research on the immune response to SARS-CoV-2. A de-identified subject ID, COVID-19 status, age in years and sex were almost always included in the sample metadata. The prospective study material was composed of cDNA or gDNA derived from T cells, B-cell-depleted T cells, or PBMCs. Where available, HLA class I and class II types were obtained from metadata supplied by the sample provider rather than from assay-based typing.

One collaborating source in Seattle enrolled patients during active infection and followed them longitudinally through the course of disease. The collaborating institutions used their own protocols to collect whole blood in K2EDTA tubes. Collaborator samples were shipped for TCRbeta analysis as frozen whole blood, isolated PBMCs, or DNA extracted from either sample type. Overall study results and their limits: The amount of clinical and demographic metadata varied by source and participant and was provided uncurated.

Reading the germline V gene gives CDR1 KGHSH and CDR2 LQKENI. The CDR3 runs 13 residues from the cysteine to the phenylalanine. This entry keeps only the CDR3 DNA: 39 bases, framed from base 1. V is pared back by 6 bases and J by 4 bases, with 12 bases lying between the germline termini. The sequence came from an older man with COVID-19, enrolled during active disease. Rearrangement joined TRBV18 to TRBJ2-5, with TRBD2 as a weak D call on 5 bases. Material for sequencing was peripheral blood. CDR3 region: CASSTIGRETQYF. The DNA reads TGTGCCAGCTCGACGATTGGGAGAGAGACCCAGTACTTC.